This T cell receptor (beta chain) is drawn from a study of control samples from healthy donors and cancer patients. TCRdb's table, derived via immunoSEQ multiplex PCR, lists solely in-frame clones and lacks some. The data contain approximately 28,000 clones, roughly 89% of them seen just once; the ten biggest clones take up about 12%. A note on this clone: A junction boundary mismatches the germline segment, possibly from a read error.

This CDR3 comprises 13 residues. CDR1 and CDR2 (germline): SEHNR, FQNEAQ (reference sequence). Sequences were obtained from PBMCs. The receptor was isolated from a man aged 50-59 years with lung cancer. V and J are TRBV7-9 and TRBJ1-2; no firm D call. In DNA form, the CDR3 reads TGTGCCAGCAGCGTAGCGACCCCGTATGGCTACACCTTC. Its translation is CASSVATPYGYTF.